This TCR beta chain was identified in a study of cytomegalovirus exposure and HLA in healthy donors. As for the study in general: Genetic ancestry analysis placed approximately 78% of the roughly 400 donors that were genotyped in the Caucasian-associated cluster.

Although they were nominally healthy when sampled, donors likely had unrecorded immune exposures. For this clone: What it binds is not known.

PCR primers comprised 60 Vbeta and 13 Jbeta primers. Data came from immunoSEQ multiplex PCR; TCRdb stores just in-frame clones and leaves some out. The sample contains 150,000 to 200,000 clones, about 80% of which appear only once. V was pared by 5 bases and J by 0 bases, with 9 bases of the junction left unmatched. CDR1 is LNHDA and CDR2 is SQIVND in the germline V gene (reference sequence). The CDR3 length is 17 residues. Broader study findings: Judged likely to be a sequencing artifact was a cluster of highly shared sequence variants.

Sequenced input: PBMCs. The chain recombines TRBV19 with TRBJ2-7, with TRBD2 identical over 11 bases. The TCR comes from a woman aged 35 to 49 in good health and CMV-seronegative. The CDR3 DNA sequence: TGTGCCAGTAGTCTACTAGCGGGAGCGCGGAGCTCCTACGAGCAGTACTTC. It encodes CASSLLAGARSSYEQYF.